Following are 21 T cell receptor beta chains from one sample sequenced in a study of T cells in Graves' hyperthyroidism and ophthalmopathy. Amplification yielded TCR beta CDR3 regions, with RNA transcripts as the source. Primed by the HTBI set, a first-round RT-PCR was run on the TCR CDR3. Using its own MiXCR run on the multiplex PCR reads, TCRdb lists one record per CDR3 protein. The sample lists over 500,000 distinct CDR3 sequences, about 14% occurring once. Sequenced: blood. These receptors came from a woman in her thirties or forties with Graves' hyperthyroidism.

This clonotype was detected many times. The chain links TRBV12-3 or TRBV12-4 to TRBJ2-7; D not resolved. This CDR3 is 15 amino acids long. The V and J ends lost 3 bases and 0 bases respectively, with 12 bases between them. The CDR3 DNA sequence: TGTGCCAGCAGTTTTGATGGCAGCCACTCCTACGAGCAGTACTTC. Translating gives CASSFDGSHSYEQYF.

In this sample, this clonotype turned up a few times. A much larger clone differs by one base, so this may be a read error. This chain connects TRBV7-9 to TRBJ1-1; no firm D call. Germline V gene data show CDR1 as SEHNR and CDR2 as FQNEAQ (reference sequence). The CDR3 consists of 15 residues. The CDR3 loop is CASSLAPPSNTEALF. CDR3 sequence (DNA): TGTGCCAGCAGCTTAGCGCCGCCCAGCAACACTGAAGCTCTCTTT. The variable domain in full, completed from reference TRBV7-9 and TRBJ1-1, reads DTGVSQNPRHKITKRGQNVTFRCDPISEHNRLYWYRQTLGQGPEFLTYFQNEAQLEKSRLLSDRFSAERPKGSFSTLEIQRTEQGDSAMYLCASSLAPPSNTEALFGQGTRLTVV.

This clonotype has at least ten counts. This sequence joins TRBV2 and TRBJ2-5; 12 bases are a match to TRBD2. In germline, CDR1 is SNHLY, CDR2 FYNNEI. CDR3 length equals 15 residues. V trimming: 7 bases; J trimming: 4 bases; junction bases outside the gene matches: 7. The CDR3 loop is CASTVGLAGRETQYF. CDR3 coding DNA: TGTGCCAGCACCGTGGGACTAGCGGGTCGAGAGACCCAGTACTTC.

This clonotype has at least ten counts. The rearrangement joins TRBV20-1 to TRBJ2-7; the match to TRBD1 covers 7 bases. The V segment lost 6 bases and the J segment 5 bases; nucleotides outside the gene matches: 4. Germline V lookup: CDR1 DFQATT, CDR2 SNEGSKA (reference sequence). There are 11 residues in the CDR3. This chain's CDR3 is CSAKTGNEQYF. The CDR3 region has the DNA TGCAGTGCAAAGACAGGGAACGAGCAGTACTTC.

The chain couples TRBV6-1 to TRBJ2-5; 7 positions agree with TRBD2. CDR1 is MNHNS, CDR2 SASEGT, per germline. This CDR3 region has 14 residues. Trimming removed 8 bases from V and 2 bases from J; junction bases left unmatched: 8. The CDR3 loop reads CASGPGGGQETQYF. CDR3 nucleotides: TGTGCCAGCGGCCCTGGGGGGGGTCAAGAGACCCAGTACTTC.

The chain links TRBV7-8 to TRBJ2-1; TRBD1 matches 9 bases. The V and J ends lost 1 base and 1 base, in that order; junction bases with no gene match: 2. CDR1 is SGHVS, CDR2 FQNEAQ, per germline. The CDR3 totals 16 residues. The CDR3 DNA follows: TGTGCCAGCAGCTTAGGGACAGGGGCGTCCTACAATGAGCAGTTCTTC. This translates into CASSLGTGASYNEQFF. Variable domain in full (rest from reference TRBV7-8 and TRBJ2-1): GAGVSQSPRYKVAKRGQDVALRCDPISGHVSLFWYQQALGQGPEFLTYFQNEAQLDKSGLPSDRFFAERPEGSVSTLKIQRTQQEDSAVYLCASSLGTGASYNEQFFGPGTRLTVL.

This clonotype showed up many times. The genes are TRBV27 and TRBJ2-7; 12 nucleotides agree with TRBD1. Germline values: CDR1 MNHEY, CDR2 SMNVEV (reference sequence). CDR3 length: 15 amino acids. V was pared by 8 bases and J by 3 bases, with 8 bases of the junction left unmatched. CDR3 bases: TGTGCCAGCCGTCCCGGGACAGGGGGCGACTACGAGCAGTACTTC. Its protein is CASRPGTGGDYEQYF.

In this sample, this clonotype turned up many times. The rearrangement uses TRBV28 and TRBJ2-1; 8 positions match TRBD2. The CDR3 covers 14 residues. Germline CDR1 and CDR2: MDHEN and SYDVKM. V shed 10 bases and J 5 bases; nucleotides not matched to a gene: 10. CDR3 in amino acids: CAIERAGVNNEQFF. For the CDR3, the DNA is TGTGCCATCGAACGAGCGGGAGTCAACAATGAGCAGTTCTTC.

Ten or more counts support this clonotype. The CDR3, as DNA: TGTGCCAGCAGGACTGGGGGACAGGTGCCCTACGAGCAGTACTTC. It yields the protein CASRTGGQVPYEQYF. The J gene is TRBJ2-7, the V gene TRBV28; TRBD1 agrees at 8 bases. The junction had 9 bases not matched to a gene; V was cut back by 6 bases and J by 2 bases. Germline loops: CDR1 MDHEN, CDR2 SYDVKM. This CDR3 spans 15 amino acids.

This clonotype was seen more than once but under ten times. This chain connects TRBV20-1 to TRBJ2-6, with no clear D. The CDR3 is 15 amino acids. CDR1 is DFQATT and CDR2 is SNEGSKA in the germline V gene (reference sequence). Trimming pared 5 bases from V and 0 bases from J, leaving 11 bases between. CDR3 loop: CSASDVSSGANVLTF. DNA for the CDR3: TGCAGTGCTTCGGACGTTAGCTCTGGGGCCAACGTCCTGACTTTC.

Worth noting for this clonotype: A much larger clonotype is one base distant, so this may be a read error. The chain recombines TRBV28 with TRBJ2-4, with D possibly matching TRBD1 (5 bases). Trimming pared 1 base from V and 6 bases from J, leaving 7 bases between. The CDR3 is made up of 13 amino acids. CDR1 MDHEN and CDR2 SYDVKM come from the germline V gene. The DNA of the CDR3 is TGTGCCAGCAGTTTATTAAGGGGAAACATTCAGTACTTC. As protein: CASSLLRGNIQYF.

In this sample, this clonotype turned up many times. The junction differs from germline at one of its ends, possibly a read error. The V and J genes are TRBV20-1 and TRBJ2-3, with D tentatively TRBD2 (5 bases). CDR1 is DFQATT and CDR2 is SNEGSKA in the germline V gene (reference sequence). The CDR3 loop spans 15 amino acids. CDR3 nucleotides: TGCAGTGCCCCGATGCTAGGGAGAGGGTCAGATACGCAATATTTT. This translates into CSAPMLGRGSDTQYF.

At least ten counts were recorded for this clonotype. V gene TRBV15 combines with J gene TRBJ2-1; D may be TRBD1 (6 bases). Deletions cut 0 bases from V and 10 bases from J, with 25 bases between. CDR1 and CDR2 from the germline V gene are LNHNV and YYDKDF (reference sequence). The CDR3 is made up of 18 amino acids. The CDR3 coding sequence is TGTGCCACCAGCAGAGATAGCCCGATTATTACAGGGTCCCACGAGCAGTTCTTC. This sequence encodes CATSRDSPIITGSHEQFF. Filled out from reference TRBV15 and TRBJ2-1, the complete variable domain reads DAMVIQNPRYQVTQFGKPVTLSCSQTLNHNVMYWYQQKSSQAPKLLFHYYDKDFNNEADTPDNFQSRRPNTSFCFLDIRSPGLGDTAMYLCATSRDSPIITGSHEQFFGPGTRLTVL.

The table lists this clonotype with many counts. V gene TRBV28 combines with J gene TRBJ2-5, with D possibly being TRBD1 (6 bases). The CDR3 extends over 15 amino acids. V lost 4 bases to trimming and J lost 4 bases, with 16 bases between them. The V gene's germline CDR1 is MDHEN and CDR2 SYDVKM. CDR3 nucleotides: TGTGCCAGCAGTTCGGTCAGGGGATCAAGAGAGACCCAGTACTTC. Protein sequence: CASSSVRGSRETQYF.

Ten or more counts support this clonotype. The chain links TRBV30 to TRBJ1-3; D gene uncertain. The CDR3 length is 13 residues. Between the trimmed V and J ends, which lost 2 bases and 1 base, there was a span of 6 bases. The V gene's germline CDR1 is GTSNPN and CDR2 SVGIG (reference sequence). CDR3 sequence (DNA): TGTGCCTGGAGTCGGAAGTCTGGAAACACCATATATTTT. Translating gives CAWSRKSGNTIYF.

The chain combines TRBV7-2 with TRBJ2-1, with TRBD2 identical over 11 bases. V shed 1 base and J 1 base; nucleotides not matched to a gene: 15. CDR3 length: 21 amino acids. Germline V gene data show CDR1 as SGHTA and CDR2 as FQGNSA. CDR3 protein: CASSLEGSSGRAFISYNEQFF. The CDR3 coding sequence is TGTGCCAGCAGCTTAGAGGGCAGTAGCGGGAGGGCCTTTATATCCTACAATGAGCAGTTCTTC.

This clonotype was observed at least ten times. The gene calls are TRBV7-6 and TRBJ2-3; 11 bases match TRBD2. Germline CDR1 and CDR2: SGHVS and FNYEAQ. After removal of 4 bases from V and 0 bases from J, the junction contained 3 bases not matched to a gene. The CDR3 has 16 amino acids. The CDR3 protein is CASSSLAGGSTDTQYF. CDR3 in DNA: TGTGCCAGCAGCTCATTAGCGGGAGGGAGCACAGATACGCAGTATTTT.

This clonotype was observed many times. This chain connects TRBV3-1 to TRBJ1-1; the D is unclear. Germline loops: CDR1 LGHDT, CDR2 YNNKEL (reference sequence). Trimming took off 1 base at V and 2 bases at J, with 5 bases between the two ends. The CDR3 covers 13 residues. CDR3 DNA: TGTGCCAGCAGCCAAGTATCAAACACTGAAGCTTTCTTT. It yields the protein CASSQVSNTEAFF.

There are a few counts of this clonotype. The chain is built from TRBV14 and TRBJ2-2; D might be TRBD1 (5 bases). The CDR3 covers 17 residues. Germline CDR1 is SGHDN and CDR2 is FVKESK. V was shortened by 0 bases and J by 1 base, with 12 bases between the two germline ends. CDR3 in amino acids: CASSQDLAGWNTGELFF. CDR3 DNA: TGTGCCAGCAGCCAAGATCTGGCAGGGTGGAACACCGGGGAGCTGTTTTTT.

This clonotype has ten or more counts. The CDR3 region is CAWSRDSNYGYTF. DNA of the CDR3: TGTGCCTGGAGTAGGGACAGCAACTATGGCTACACCTTC. This chain links TRBV30 with TRBJ1-2, with 7 bases matching TRBD1. From germline, CDR1 is GTSNPN and CDR2 SVGIG (reference sequence). The CDR3 runs 13 residues. The J segment lost 2 bases and the V segment lost 2 bases, leaving 2 bases of the junction unmatched. The whole variable domain, filled in from reference TRBV30 and TRBJ1-2, reads SQTIHQWPATLVQPVGSPLSLECTVEGTSNPNLYWYRQAAGRGLQLLFYSVGIGQISSEVPQNLSASRPQDRQFILSSKKLLLSDSGFYLCAWSRDSNYGYTFGSGTRLTVV.

This clonotype was counted many times. The gene calls are TRBV6-1 and TRBJ2-7, with D possibly being TRBD2 (5 bases). Germline V gene lookup returns CDR1 MNHNS and CDR2 SASEGT. The CDR3 consists of 13 residues. The ends were cut back, 6 bases at V and 2 bases at J, with 11 bases in the middle. The CDR3 nucleotides read TGTGCCAGCAGCGCTGACGGGGCCTACGAGCAGTACTTC. This codes for CASSADGAYEQYF.